This T cell receptor beta chain came from a study of radiotherapy plus CTLA-4 blockade in lung cancer. General study results and limits: In blood, after radiotherapy plus ipilimumab, tumor-derived TCR clones expanded.

About this clone: Antigen: not known.

V dropped 1 base and J dropped 3; count of bases not matched to a gene: 5. There are 17 residues in the CDR3. Germline V gene sequence: CDR1 SGHTA, CDR2 FQGTGA. Some clones are missing from TCRdb's copy, which holds only in-frame ones; the method was immunoSEQ multiplex PCR. The profile shows 35,000 to 40,000 clones, 65% to 90% of them singletons. The source material was peripheral blood, sampled from a patient treated with radiotherapy plus ipilimumab. The clonotype originates from a human donor with non-small cell lung cancer whose response to radiotherapy plus ipilimumab could not be evaluated. This chain uses TRBV7-3 with TRBJ2-1; 11 bases match TRBD2. In DNA form, the CDR3 reads TGTGCCAGCAGCTTAAAGCCACTAGCGGGAGTCTACAATGAGCAGTTCTTC. Protein: CASSLKPLAGVYNEQFF.